This passage covers 27 T cell receptor beta chains from one sample sequenced in a study of CD8 T cells in ankylosing spondylitis. TCRdb re-called the 5' RACE reads through MiXCR, storing one row per CDR3 protein. Of about 140,000 distinct CDR3 sequences listed, 7% to 8% are singletons. The sample consisted of blood, either unsorted or a sorted T cell fraction (not recorded which). The receptor set was obtained from a female donor with ankylosing spondylitis or in good health (not recorded which).

This clonotype has a count of ten or more. The chain employs TRBV4-1 and TRBJ2-2; a possible D gene is TRBD1 (5 bases). The germline gives CDR1 MGHRA, CDR2 YSYEKL. V shed 3 bases and J shed 1 base, with 9 bases lying between them. The CDR3 runs to 15 residues. CDR3 loop: CASSHTTGNTGELFF. CDR3 sequence (DNA): TGCGCCAGCAGCCACACCACAGGGAACACCGGGGAGCTGTTTTTT.

V and J are TRBV30 and TRBJ2-4; no clear D gene. Germline CDR1 and CDR2: GTSNPN and SVGIG (reference sequence). Deletions cut 2 bases from V and 7 bases from J, with 15 bases between. CDR3 length equals 14 residues. The CDR3 reads CAWSPYRVGNIQYF. The CDR3 region has the DNA TGTGCCTGGAGTCCCTACAGAGTGGGGAACATTCAGTACTTC.

Many counts were recorded for this clonotype. The V gene is TRBV24-1, the J gene TRBJ2-5; D unresolved. Trimming removed 7 bases at V and 2 bases at J, with 10 bases between. This CDR3 spans 13 amino acids. CDR1 is KGHDR, CDR2 SFDVKD, per germline. CDR3 sequence reads: CATSDDPQETQYF. The DNA of the CDR3 is TGTGCCACCAGCGACGACCCGCAAGAGACCCAGTACTTC.

This clonotype appeared many times. The J gene is TRBJ1-5, the V gene TRBV10-3; D gene ambiguous. Germline V gene sequence: CDR1 ENHRY, CDR2 SYGVKD. The CDR3 is 13 amino acids. Trimming took off 4 bases at V and 5 bases at J, with 9 bases between the two ends. The CDR3 DNA sequence: TGTGCCATCAGTGGAACGGCTGATCAGCCCCAGCATTTT. Its protein is CAISGTADQPQHF.

This clonotype was seen at least ten times. The V call is TRBV12-3 or TRBV12-4, the J call TRBJ1-4; D is unclear. The CDR3 has 15 amino acids. Trimming took off 6 bases at V and 7 bases at J, with 18 bases between the two ends. The CDR3 sequence: CASSPRRTLGEKLFF. As DNA, the CDR3 is TGTGCCAGCAGCCCAAGACGCACGCTAGGTGAAAAACTGTTTTTT.

This chain connects TRBV7-9 to TRBJ1-1; the D gene is possibly TRBD1 (5 bases). This CDR3 contains 15 residues. V was clipped by 3 bases and J by 4 bases, with 15 bases between them. Germline-derived CDR1 and CDR2 are SEHNR and FQNEAQ (reference sequence). The CDR3 DNA sequence: TGTGCCAGCAGCTTCGTGGAGGGACGAGGCACTGAAGCTTTCTTT. Translating gives CASSFVEGRGTEAFF.

This sequence joins TRBV11-2 and TRBJ1-1; TRBD1 aligns across 8 bases. Germline CDR1 and CDR2: SGHAT and FQNNGV. The CDR3 contains 15 residues. Losses at the gene ends were 2 bases for V and 4 bases for J; bases not matched to a gene: 6. The CDR3 is CASSLQTGAGTEAFF. CDR3 coding DNA: TGTGCCAGCAGCTTACAGACAGGGGCCGGCACTGAAGCTTTCTTT.

This clonotype was counted many times. The rearrangement links TRBV12-3 or TRBV12-4 to TRBJ2-5, with 9 nucleotides matching TRBD1. V dropped 6 bases and J dropped 3; count of bases not matched to a gene: 14. The CDR3 runs 17 residues. CDR3: CASSPNVRTGAKETQYF. The CDR3 DNA sequence: TGTGCCAGCAGCCCTAACGTCCGGACAGGGGCTAAAGAGACCCAGTACTTC.

Ten or more counts support this clonotype. The CDR3 spells CSATSEGNTIYF. CDR3 nucleotide sequence: TGCAGTGCTACATCTGAGGGAAACACCATATATTTT. The V gene is TRBV20-1, the J gene TRBJ1-3; D ambiguous. This CDR3 has 12 amino acids. Germline CDR1 DFQATT, CDR2 SNEGSKA (reference sequence). V was cut by 4 bases and J by 4 bases, with 8 bases left in between.

In this sample, this clonotype turned up many times. The chain links TRBV6-1 to TRBJ2-1; TRBD2 is a possible D gene (6 bases). Trimming removed 7 bases at V and 3 bases at J, with 16 bases between. The CDR3 is made up of 15 amino acids. CDR1 is MNHNS, CDR2 SASEGT, per germline. The CDR3 coding sequence is TGTGCCAGCAATGTTGGGACTTCGGGCTACAATGAGCAGTTCTTC. Protein product: CASNVGTSGYNEQFF.

This clonotype was counted ten times or more. The CDR3 is CASSHSSGGANTGELFF. Written as DNA, the CDR3 is TGTGCCAGCAGCCATTCTTCGGGCGGTGCGAACACCGGGGAGCTGTTTTTT. The chain has TRBV4-2 and TRBJ2-2; D unresolved. Germline CDR1 reads LGHNA; CDR2 reads YNFKEQ. The CDR3 has 17 residues. Trimming pared 3 bases from V and 0 bases from J, leaving 14 bases between.

This chain connects TRBV11-3 to TRBJ2-2, with D tentatively TRBD1 (7 bases). The CDR3 contains 17 residues. Trimming removed 4 bases at V and 2 bases at J, with 17 bases between. Germline values: CDR1 SGHNT, CDR2 YENEEA. In DNA, the CDR3 is TGTGCCAGCAGCTCAATTGCGGGACAGCTTAACACCGGGGAGCTGTTTTTT. Translated: CASSSIAGQLNTGELFF.

The CDR3 spells CASRLPTANTEAFF. The CDR3, as DNA: TGTGCAAGTCGCTTACCGACAGCAAACACTGAAGCTTTCTTT. The rearrangement uses TRBV12-2 and TRBJ1-1. TRBV12-2 is labeled a pseudogene. The CDR3 is 14 amino acids.

This clonotype was seen ten or more times. The chain combines TRBV9 with TRBJ2-1; 7 positions match TRBD2. Germline V gene data show CDR1 as SGDLS and CDR2 as YYNGEE. The ends lost 3 bases at V and 1 base at J; junction bases unmatched: 7. This CDR3 has 16 residues. CDR3 protein: CASSALMRGSYNEQFF. CDR3 DNA: TGTGCCAGCAGCGCCCTAATGCGGGGGTCCTACAATGAGCAGTTCTTC.

Ten or more counts support this clonotype. This sequence joins TRBV20-1 and TRBJ1-5, with unresolved D. The CDR3 has 16 residues. CDR1 DFQATT and CDR2 SNEGSKA come from the germline V gene (reference sequence). The V gene lost 2 bases and the J gene lost 0 bases, with 14 bases spanning the gap. DNA for the CDR3: TGCAGTGCTAGACGGATTGGACGTCTTAGCAATCAGCCCCAGCATTTT. Translation gives CSARRIGRLSNQPQHF.

This clonotype was counted between two and nine times. The germline gene is not matched at one end of the junction; a read error may be the cause. The V gene is TRBV6-1, the J gene TRBJ2-5; TRBD2 matches at 8 bases. This CDR3 has 17 amino acids. Germline V gene data show CDR1 as MNHNS and CDR2 as SASEGT. CDR3 DNA sequence: TGTGCCATCAGTGAAGGCTTCGGGGGGGCAGGACAAGAGACCCAGTACTTC. It is translated as CAISEGFGGAGQETQYF.

CDR3 coding DNA: TGTGCCAGCAGCTTGGCGCTCGGGGGTAGTGAAGCTTTCTTT. Protein sequence: CASSLALGGSEAFF. The rearrangement uses TRBV7-9 and TRBJ1-1; a possible D gene is TRBD1 (5 bases). The CDR3 sequence is 14 residues long. V lost 3 bases and J lost 7, with 15 bases in between. Germline-derived CDR1 and CDR2 are SEHNR and FQNEAQ (reference sequence).

In this sample, this clonotype turned up many times. This chain links TRBV5-5 with TRBJ2-1; 10 nucleotides line up with TRBD2. Germline assignment: CDR1 SGHKS and CDR2 YYEKEE (reference sequence). The CDR3 length is 15 residues. The V gene end was trimmed by 0 bases and the J gene end by 10 bases; junction bases not matched to a gene: 7. The CDR3 region is CASSLELAGSREQFF. DNA of the CDR3: TGTGCCAGCAGCTTGGAACTAGCGGGGAGCAGGGAGCAGTTCTTC. Using reference TRBV5-5 and TRBJ2-1 for the parts outside the CDR3, the full variable domain is DAGVTQSPTHLIKTRGQQVTLRCSPISGHKSVSWYQQVLGQGPQFIFQYYEKEERGRGNFPDRFSARQFPNYSSELNVNALLLGDSALYLCASSLELAGSREQFFGPGTRLTVL.

This clonotype has at least ten counts. The chain employs TRBV5-4 and TRBJ1-2; D uncertain. V lost 2 bases, J lost 4 bases, and 12 bases lay in between. The CDR3 has 14 residues. Per the germline V gene, CDR1 is SGHNT and CDR2 is YYREEE (reference sequence). In DNA, the CDR3 is TGTGCCAGCAGCTTTCTAGGGTTGCGCTATGGCTACACCTTC. Translation gives CASSFLGLRYGYTF.

In this sample, this clonotype turned up many times. This chain connects TRBV7-2 to TRBJ2-7, with D possibly TRBD1 on 6 matching bases. Germline V gene lookup returns CDR1 SGHTA and CDR2 FQGNSA. The CDR3 contains 13 residues. The ends were cut back, 7 bases at V and 7 bases at J, with 17 bases in the middle. The chain's CDR3 is CASIIKGVGEQYF. DNA of the CDR3: TGTGCCAGCATCATAAAGGGGGTTGGGGAGCAGTACTTC. Supplemented by reference TRBV7-2 and TRBJ2-7, the full variable domain reads GAGVSQSPSNKVTEKGKDVELRCDPISGHTALYWYRQSLGQGLEFLIYFQGNSAPDKSGLPSDRFSAERTGGSVSTLTIQRTQQEDSAVYLCASIIKGVGEQYFGPGTRLTVT.

This clonotype was counted many times. J is TRBJ2-7 and V is TRBV5-1; D is uncertain. Trimming removed 4 bases from V and 0 bases from J, with 11 bases in between. CDR1 SGHRS and CDR2 YFSETQ come from the germline V gene. This CDR3 has 14 amino acids. This CDR3 is CASSPDGASYEQYF. DNA for the CDR3: TGCGCCAGCAGCCCTGACGGAGCCTCCTACGAGCAGTACTTC.

This clonotype came up many times. The V call is TRBV20-1, the J call TRBJ2-7; possibly TRBD1 or TRBD2 for D (6 bases each). This CDR3 is built from 14 residues. Germline-derived CDR1 and CDR2 are DFQATT and SNEGSKA (reference sequence). With 3 bases removed from V and 3 bases from J, the gap between germline ends came to 15 bases. The CDR3 nucleotides read TGCAGTGCTAGGGGGGGCAGAGCCTTCTACGAGCAGTACTTC. Translated: CSARGGRAFYEQYF.

This clonotype was counted ten times or more. V usage is TRBV7-9 and J usage is TRBJ1-4; 7 positions agree with TRBD1. CDR1 is SEHNR, CDR2 FQNEAQ, per germline (reference sequence). V was pared by 4 bases and J by 7 bases, with 6 bases of the junction left unmatched. The CDR3 consists of 14 residues. The DNA for the CDR3 is TGTGCCAGCAGCTCGACAGGGTTAGGTGAAAAACTGTTTTTT. This sequence encodes CASSSTGLGEKLFF.

This clonotype was observed many times. CDR3 amino acids: CASSHPGAPGETEAFF. CDR3 DNA: TGCGCCAGCAGCCATCCAGGGGCCCCCGGGGAGACTGAAGCTTTCTTT. The rearrangement links TRBV5-1 to TRBJ1-1; perhaps TRBD1 as D (6 bases). The V gene lost 4 bases and the J gene lost 5 bases, with 21 bases spanning the gap. Germline CDR1 reads SGHRS; CDR2 reads YFSETQ. CDR3 length: 16 amino acids.

The chain employs TRBV18 and TRBJ1-1, with 7 bases aligning to TRBD1. The germline CDR1 and CDR2 sequences are KGHSH and LQKENI. The CDR3 spans 14 residues. V shed 2 bases, J shed 3 bases, and the junction held 3 bases outside the gene matches. The CDR3 protein is CASSPRGRDTEAFF. In nucleotides, the CDR3 is TGTGCCAGCTCACCAAGGGGGCGCGACACTGAAGCTTTCTTT.

This clonotype was recorded at least ten times. The chain has TRBV29-1 and TRBJ1-1, with D unresolved. The CDR3 has 13 residues. Germline values: CDR1 SQVTM, CDR2 ANQGSEA. CDR3 in amino acids: CADVGSVNTEAFF. As DNA, the CDR3 is TGCGCAGACGTTGGGTCGGTGAACACTGAAGCTTTCTTT.

This clonotype was counted ten times or more. The chain has TRBV20-1 and TRBJ1-2, with 11 bases identical to TRBD1. Losses at the gene ends were 0 bases for V and 4 bases for J; bases not matched to a gene: 13. The CDR3 runs 18 residues. Germline lookup yields CDR1 DFQATT and CDR2 SNEGSKA (reference sequence). The DNA of the CDR3 is TGCAGTGCTAGAGATACAGGACAGGGGGCTAATAGTGCCTATGGCTACACCTTC. It codes for CSARDTGQGANSAYGYTF.